The 23 T cell receptor beta chains listed next were all sequenced from one sample in a study of cytomegalovirus exposure and HLA in healthy donors. A multiplex PCR was run with 60 Vbeta primers and 13 Jbeta primers. TCRdb keeps only in-frame clones here, not all; method: immunoSEQ multiplex PCR. This sample has 76,000 or so clones, with 65% to 85% found just once. Sequenced input: PBMCs. The origin of the receptors is a woman in her 40s in good health and CMV-seropositive.

V is TRBV2 and J is TRBJ1-5, with 8 bases that match TRBD1. This CDR3 is built from 14 residues. CDR1 and CDR2 from the germline V gene are SNHLY and FYNNEI. Losses at the gene ends were 4 bases for V and 7 bases for J; bases not matched to a gene: 6. CDR3 bases: TGTGCCAGCAGTGCTCGGACAGGGTCCCAGCCCCAGCATTTT. Translating it yields CASSARTGSQPQHF. The whole variable domain, filled in from reference TRBV2 and TRBJ1-5, reads EPEVTQTPSHQVTQMGQEVILRCVPISNHLYFYWYRQILGQKVEFLVSFYNNEISEKSEIFDDQFSVERPDGSNFTLKIRSTKLEDSAMYFCASSARTGSQPQHFGDGTRLSIL.

The V call is TRBV2, the J call TRBJ2-1; D gene unclear. This CDR3 has 15 amino acids. Germline-derived CDR1 and CDR2 are SNHLY and FYNNEI. Trimming took 1 base from V and 2 from J, leaving 9 bases between them. CDR3 in DNA: TGTGCCAGCAGTGAAGGAGCGAGAACCTACAATGAGCAGTTCTTC. The encoded protein is CASSEGARTYNEQFF.

This clone was counted a single time. One end of the junction fails to match germline, which may point to a read error. J is TRBJ2-5 and V is TRBV5-6, with D possibly being TRBD2 (5 bases). CDR1 is SGHDT and CDR2 is YYEEEE in the germline V gene. CDR3 length: 13 residues. CDR3 in amino acids: CASSFTGREAQYF. CDR3 DNA: TGTGCCAGCAGCTTCACTGGGAGAGAGGCCCAGTACTTC. The full variable domain, completed using reference TRBV5-6 and TRBJ2-5, is DAGVTQSPTHLIKTRGQQVTLRCSPKSGHDTVSWYQQALGQGPQFIFQYYEEEERQRGNFPDRFSGHQFPNYSSELNVNALLLGDSALYLCASSFTGREAQYFGPGTRLLVL.

The chain carries TRBV5-8 and TRBJ2-7; unclear D gene. Trimming took 1 base from V and 4 from J, leaving 9 bases between them. The CDR3 totals 13 residues. Per the germline V gene, CDR1 is SGHTS and CDR2 is YDEGEE. The CDR3 nucleotides are TGTGCCAGCAGCTTGTCGCGCCAATACGAGCAGTACTTC. Translated: CASSLSRQYEQYF. Using reference TRBV5-8 and TRBJ2-7 for the parts outside the CDR3, the full variable domain is EAGVTQSPTHLIKTRGQQATLRCSPISGHTSVYWYQQALGLGLQFLLWYDEGEERNRGNFPPRFSGRQFPNYSSELNVNALELEDSALYLCASSLSRQYEQYFGPGTRLTVT.

The chain joins TRBV9 to TRBJ1-6, with a weak D call TRBD1 (6 bases). V was cut by 0 bases and J by 7 bases, with 11 bases left in between. CDR3 length: 15 amino acids. Germline values: CDR1 SGDLS, CDR2 YYNGEE. In nucleotides, the CDR3 is TGTGCCAGCAGCGTAGGAGGCACAGGGAATTCACCCCTCCACTTT. Its translation: CASSVGGTGNSPLHF. Full variable domain (rest looked up from reference TRBV9 and TRBJ1-6): DSGVTQTPKHLITATGQRVTLRCSPRSGDLSVYWYQQSLDQGLQFLIQYYNGEERAKGNILERFSAQQFPDLHSELNLSSLELGDSALYFCASSVGGTGNSPLHFGNGTRLTVT.

The CDR3 protein is CASSQDINSSEYEQYF. The CDR3 DNA follows: TGCGCCAGCAGCCAAGATATTAACAGTTCGGAATACGAGCAGTACTTC. The chain couples TRBV4-3 to TRBJ2-7; unclear D gene. This CDR3 comprises 16 residues. Trimming pared 0 bases from V and 4 bases from J, leaving 16 bases between. Per germline, CDR1 LGHNA and CDR2 YSLEER.

The rearrangement uses TRBV5-4 and TRBJ2-3; D remains unclear. This CDR3 is 14 amino acids long. Germline CDR1 and CDR2: SGHNT and YYREEE (reference sequence). Trimming removed 2 bases at V and 0 bases at J, with 7 bases between. CDR3 in DNA: TGTGCCAGCAGCTTCAGATTTAGCACAGATACGCAGTATTTT. Protein: CASSFRFSTDTQYF.

This clone was detected only a few times. The chain has TRBV4-1 and TRBJ1-1; no reliable D call. Trimming left V 2 bases short and J 2 bases short, with 9 bases between. Germline CDR1 reads MGHRA; CDR2 reads YSYEKL. This CDR3 region has 14 residues. CDR3 amino acids: CASSQTRGNTEAFF. CDR3 in DNA: TGCGCCAGCAGCCAAACAAGAGGAAACACTGAAGCTTTCTTT.

This clone was seen once. The rearrangement links TRBV29-1 to TRBJ2-6; D ambiguous. V shed 6 bases and J shed 4 bases, with 13 bases lying between them. The CDR3 is 14 residues long. Germline CDR1 SQVTM, CDR2 ANQGSEA. CDR3 DNA: TGCAGCGTCGCCGGGTTAGGAGGGGCCAACGTCCTGACTTTC. This codes for CSVAGLGGANVLTF. Filled out from reference TRBV29-1 and TRBJ2-6, the complete variable domain reads SAVISQKPSRDICQRGTSLTIQCQVDSQVTMMFWYRQQPGQSLTLIATANQGSEATYESGFVIDKFPISRPNLTFSTLTVSNMSPEDSSIYLCSVAGLGGANVLTFGAGSRLTVL.

The chain recombines TRBV5-5 with TRBJ2-7; 7 positions agree with TRBD1. This CDR3 region has 16 residues. The germline V gene encodes CDR1 SGHKS and CDR2 YYEKEE (reference sequence). V was clipped by 5 bases and J by 3 bases; unmatched bases: 14. The CDR3, as DNA: TGTGCCAGCAGTGTCCCCCCGGGGACAGCGTTCTACGAGCAGTACTTC. Translation gives CASSVPPGTAFYEQYF.

The V gene is TRBV28, the J gene TRBJ1-1; possibly TRBD1 for D (6 bases). Germline values: CDR1 MDHEN, CDR2 SYDVKM. The CDR3 sequence is 15 residues long. V was cut by 7 bases and J by 0 bases, with 15 bases left in between. The CDR3 sequence is CASIKRQGMNTEAFF. CDR3 sequence (DNA): TGTGCCAGCATCAAACGTCAGGGGATGAACACTGAAGCTTTCTTT.

The chain uses TRBV11-1 and TRBJ1-3; perhaps TRBD1 as D (5 bases). This CDR3 is built from 15 residues. The germline V and J ends were trimmed by 5 bases and 2 bases, with 13 bases remaining between them. Germline CDR1 is SGHAT and CDR2 is FQDESV (reference sequence). CDR3 sequence: CASSPAPGTGNTIYF. The CDR3 DNA reads TGTGCCAGCAGCCCAGCCCCAGGGACTGGAAACACCATATATTTT.

Comments on this clone: This same CDR3 is encoded by further DNA sequences in the sample. The rearrangement uses TRBV27 and TRBJ2-7, with 10 bases matching TRBD1. This CDR3 is built from 15 residues. Germline assignment: CDR1 MNHEY and CDR2 SMNVEV (reference sequence). J gave up 7 bases and V 0 bases, and 6 bases lay outside the gene matches. DNA of the CDR3: TGTGCCAGCAGTTTATCCCGAGACAGGGGGCGAGAGCAGTACTTC. Residues: CASSLSRDRGREQYF.

The V gene is TRBV6-6, the J gene TRBJ1-5; 7 bases agree with TRBD1. Trimming cost V 5 bases and J 9 bases; bases outside gene matches: 7. CDR3 length equals 13 residues. CDR1 and CDR2 from the germline V gene are MNHNY and SVGAGI (reference sequence). CDR3 DNA: TGTGCCAGCAGTACAGGGGCTAGTGGGCCCCAGCATTTT. Its protein product is CASSTGASGPQHF.

The rearrangement links TRBV29-1 to TRBJ2-1, with 9 bases that match TRBD2. CDR1 and CDR2 (germline): SQVTM, ANQGSEA. The length of the CDR3 is 13 residues. J gave up 4 bases and V 3 bases, and 1 base lay outside the gene matches. In DNA form, the CDR3 reads TGCAGCGTTGACGCGGGAGGGTACAATGAGCAGTTCTTC. It translates to CSVDAGGYNEQFF.

V gene TRBV28 combines with J gene TRBJ1-5; no reliable D call. V lost 5 bases, J lost 7 bases, and 15 bases lay in between. This CDR3 is 14 amino acids long. Looked up from germline, CDR1 is MDHEN and CDR2 is SYDVKM. The chain's CDR3 is CASSPPRKGQPQHF. The CDR3 DNA sequence: TGTGCCAGCAGTCCTCCTAGAAAAGGACAGCCCCAGCATTTT.

The chain couples TRBV10-3 to TRBJ1-2; tentatively, D is TRBD1 (6 bases). In germline, CDR1 is ENHRY, CDR2 SYGVKD. Trimming shortened V by 8 bases and J by 4 bases, and 20 bases separated the two germline ends. This CDR3 is built from 15 residues. CDR3 protein: CAIRGEQRGSYGYTF. In DNA form, the CDR3 reads TGTGCCATCCGGGGGGAACAAAGGGGGTCCTATGGCTACACCTTC.

The rearrangement links TRBV6-1 to TRBJ2-2, with 12 bases that match TRBD2. The germline CDR1 and CDR2 sequences are MNHNS and SASEGT. The length of the CDR3 is 15 residues. Trimming removed 6 bases from V and 4 bases from J; junction bases left unmatched: 3. The CDR3 loop reads CASSRLAGATGELFF. The DNA for the CDR3 is TGTGCCAGCAGCAGACTAGCGGGAGCCACCGGGGAGCTGTTTTTT.

The V call is TRBV25-1, the J call TRBJ1-5; D remains unclear. The CDR3 consists of 14 residues. Germline values: CDR1 MGHDK, CDR2 SYGVNS. Trimming stripped 4 bases from V and 4 bases from J, with 11 bases between. This chain's CDR3 is CASSVMRVNQPQHF. DNA of the CDR3: TGTGCCAGCAGTGTTATGAGGGTGAATCAGCCCCAGCATTTT.

Only a few counts were recorded for this clone. The chain is built from TRBV9 and TRBJ2-7, with TRBD1 matching 7 bases. The CDR3 totals 15 residues. J gave up 1 base and V 4 bases, and 8 bases lay outside the gene matches. CDR1 is SGDLS and CDR2 is YYNGEE in the germline V gene. The DNA for the CDR3 is TGTGCCAGCAGCAAAGACAGGGTCGGGTCCTACGAGCAGTACTTC. Residues: CASSKDRVGSYEQYF.

This clone occurred a few times. This chain connects TRBV25-1 to TRBJ1-4, with 8 bases lining up with TRBD1. V lost 7 bases and J lost 3; bases outside the gene matches: 4. CDR3 length equals 14 residues. CDR1 and CDR2 (germline): MGHDK, SYGVNS. The DNA of the CDR3 is TGTGCCAGCACCCCCAGGGGGCCTAATGAAAAACTGTTTTTT. The encoded protein is CASTPRGPNEKLFF.

V gene TRBV30 combines with J gene TRBJ1-4; no clear D gene. V lost 4 bases and J lost 3, with 9 bases in between. Germline V CDR1 and CDR2: GTSNPN, SVGIG (reference sequence). The CDR3 extends over 13 amino acids. CDR3 in amino acids: CAWNRTPNEKLFF. Written as DNA, the CDR3 is TGTGCCTGGAATAGAACTCCTAATGAAAAACTGTTTTTT.

Turning to this clone: The missing conserved phenylalanine or tryptophan at the end of this CDR3 makes a read error likely. The CDR3 nucleotides are TGCGCCAGCAGCCACGATCGGGCAGGGAATGGCTACACCGTC. Its protein is CASSHDRAGNGYTV. The chain has TRBV4-3 and TRBJ1-2; the D gene is possibly TRBD1 (5 bases). The CDR3 consists of 14 residues. Trimming pared 3 bases from V and 6 bases from J, leaving 14 bases between. Germline V gene lookup returns CDR1 LGHNA and CDR2 YSLEER.